This T cell receptor (beta chain) was sequenced for a study of OX40 agonist ivuxolimab in advanced cancers. Some clones are missing from TCRdb's copy, which holds only in-frame ones; the method was immunoSEQ multiplex PCR. The table includes about 85,000 clones, around nine tenths detected once. The CDR3 has 15 amino acids. Germline CDR1 and CDR2: SSHAT and FNYEAQ (reference sequence). The V gene end was trimmed by 4 bases and the J gene end by 5 bases; junction bases not matched to a gene: 2. The V and J genes are TRBV7-7 and TRBJ2-5; 15 bases match TRBD2. This clonotype originated in an adult with an advanced solid tumor such as melanoma, head and neck, liver or kidney cancer. The input for sequencing was CD4+ or CD8+ T cells sorted from blood, taken in a trial of the OX40 agonist ivuxolimab. CDR3 nucleotides: TGTGCCAGCAGCTCAGGACTAGCGGGGGGGGAGACCCAGTACTTC. It is translated as CASSSGLAGGETQYF.